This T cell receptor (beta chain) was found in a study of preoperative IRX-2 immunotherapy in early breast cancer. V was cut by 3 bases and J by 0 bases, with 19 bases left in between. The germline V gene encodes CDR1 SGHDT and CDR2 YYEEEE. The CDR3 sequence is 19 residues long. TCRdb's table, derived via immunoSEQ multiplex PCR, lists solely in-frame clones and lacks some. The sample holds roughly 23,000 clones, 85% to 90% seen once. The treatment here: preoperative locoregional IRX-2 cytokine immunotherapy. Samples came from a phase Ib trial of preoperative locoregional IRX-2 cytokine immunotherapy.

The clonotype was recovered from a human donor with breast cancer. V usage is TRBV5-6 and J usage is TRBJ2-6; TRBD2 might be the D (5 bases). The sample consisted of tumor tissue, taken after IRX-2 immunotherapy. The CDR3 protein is CASSSRFVKGSSGANVLTF. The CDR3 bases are TGTGCCAGCAGCTCCCGATTCGTCAAAGGGAGCTCTGGGGCCAACGTCCTGACTTTC.